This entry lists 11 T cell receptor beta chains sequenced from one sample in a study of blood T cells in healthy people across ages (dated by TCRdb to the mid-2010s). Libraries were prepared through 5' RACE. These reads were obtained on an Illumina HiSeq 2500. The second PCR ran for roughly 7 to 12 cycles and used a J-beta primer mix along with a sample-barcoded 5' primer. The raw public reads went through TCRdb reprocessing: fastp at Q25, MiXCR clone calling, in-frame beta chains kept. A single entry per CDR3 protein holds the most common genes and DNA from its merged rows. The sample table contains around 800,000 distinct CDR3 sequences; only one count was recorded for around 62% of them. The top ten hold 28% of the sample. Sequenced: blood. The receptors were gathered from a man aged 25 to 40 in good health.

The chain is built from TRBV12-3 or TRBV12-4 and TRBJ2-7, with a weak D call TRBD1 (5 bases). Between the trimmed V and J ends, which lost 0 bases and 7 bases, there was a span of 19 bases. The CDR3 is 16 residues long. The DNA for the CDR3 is TGTGCCAGCAGTTTAGCCCCGGCAGGGTGGGTGGGGGAGCAGTACTTC. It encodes CASSLAPAGWVGEQYF.

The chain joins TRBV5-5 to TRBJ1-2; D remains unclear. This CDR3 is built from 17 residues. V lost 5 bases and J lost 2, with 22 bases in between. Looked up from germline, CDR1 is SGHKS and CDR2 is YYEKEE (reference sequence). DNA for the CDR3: TGTGCCAGCAGTCCCGTGGTAGAACAGACTGTAAACTATGGCTACACCTTC. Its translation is CASSPVVEQTVNYGYTF.

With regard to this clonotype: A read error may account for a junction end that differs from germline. As DNA, the CDR3 is TGTGCCTGCAGTGAAGAAGGTAGCAATCAGCCCCAGCATTTT. It yields the protein CACSEEGSNQPQHF. The rearrangement joins TRBV2 to TRBJ1-5; no firm D call. The CDR3 covers 14 residues. The V gene's germline CDR1 is SNHLY and CDR2 FYNNEI.

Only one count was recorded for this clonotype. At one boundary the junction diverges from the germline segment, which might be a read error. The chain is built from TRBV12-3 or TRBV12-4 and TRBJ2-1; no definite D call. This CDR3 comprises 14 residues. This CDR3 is CANSARLRINEQFF. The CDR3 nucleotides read TGTGCCAACAGTGCGCGTTTGAGGATCAATGAGCAGTTCTTC.

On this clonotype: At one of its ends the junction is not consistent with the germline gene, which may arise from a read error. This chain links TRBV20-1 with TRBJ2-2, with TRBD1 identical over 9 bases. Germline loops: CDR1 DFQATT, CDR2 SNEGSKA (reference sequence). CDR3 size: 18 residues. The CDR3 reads CSARDLQDRGSNTGGLFF. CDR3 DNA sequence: TGCAGTGCTAGAGATCTCCAGGACAGGGGTTCGAACACCGGGGGGCTGTTTTTT.

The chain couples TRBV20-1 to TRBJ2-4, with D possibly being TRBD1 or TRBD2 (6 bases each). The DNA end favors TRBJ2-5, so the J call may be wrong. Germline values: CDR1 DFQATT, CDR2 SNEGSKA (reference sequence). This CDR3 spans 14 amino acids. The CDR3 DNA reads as TGCAGTGCTAGACCCGTCGGAGGGGGAGAGACCCAGTACTTC. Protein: CSARPVGGGETQYF.

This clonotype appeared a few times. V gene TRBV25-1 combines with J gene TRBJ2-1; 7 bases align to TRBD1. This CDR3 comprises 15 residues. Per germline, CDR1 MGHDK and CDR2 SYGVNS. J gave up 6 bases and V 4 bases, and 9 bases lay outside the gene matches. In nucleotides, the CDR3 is TGTGCCAGCAGTGCCCCGACAGGGTCAATCAATGAGCAGTTCTTC. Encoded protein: CASSAPTGSINEQFF.

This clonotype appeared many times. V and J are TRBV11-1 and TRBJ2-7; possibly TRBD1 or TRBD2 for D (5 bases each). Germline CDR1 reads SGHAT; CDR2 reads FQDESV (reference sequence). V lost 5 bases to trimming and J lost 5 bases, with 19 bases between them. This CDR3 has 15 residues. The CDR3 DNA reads TGTGCCAGCAGCCGTGGGACCCCGGGGTTCAACGAGCAGTACTTC. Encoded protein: CASSRGTPGFNEQYF.

DNA for the CDR3: TGTGCCAGCAGTACAGTGAGGAATGAGCAGTTCTTC. Protein: CASSTVRNEQFF. This rearrangement joins TRBV6-5 to TRBJ2-1; D remains unclear. This CDR3 has 12 residues. Germline lookup yields CDR1 MNHEY and CDR2 SVGAGI. The V end was cut by 5 bases, the J end by 7 bases, with 9 bases between.

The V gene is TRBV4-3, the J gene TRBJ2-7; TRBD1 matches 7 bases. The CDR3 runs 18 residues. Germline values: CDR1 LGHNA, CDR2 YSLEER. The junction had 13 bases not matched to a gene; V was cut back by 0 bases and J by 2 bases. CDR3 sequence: CASSQEFDRGLLAYEQYF. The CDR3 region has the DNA TGCGCCAGCAGCCAAGAGTTTGATAGGGGGCTTTTGGCCTACGAGCAGTACTTC.

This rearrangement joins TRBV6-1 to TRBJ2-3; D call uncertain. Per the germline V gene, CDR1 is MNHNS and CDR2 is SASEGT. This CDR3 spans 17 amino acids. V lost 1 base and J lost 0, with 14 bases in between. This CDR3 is CASSEDSALLSTDTQYF. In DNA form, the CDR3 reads TGTGCCAGCAGTGAAGACTCAGCACTTCTTAGCACAGATACGCAGTATTTT.